This entry concerns a single T cell receptor beta chain. The data belong to a study of control samples from healthy donors and cancer patients. Profiling relied on immunoSEQ multiplex PCR, and the TCRdb table lists in-frame clones only, not all of them. The sample consists of 120,000 to 150,000 clones, 75% to 90% of them appearing once. Sample: blood. This TCR was recovered from a man younger than 45 in good health.

The CDR3 coding sequence is TGTGCCAGCAGCCTGGGTGGGCTAGCGGGGTCAGATACGCAGTATTTT. It yields the protein CASSLGGLAGSDTQYF. This sequence joins TRBV5-8 and TRBJ2-3, with 9 positions matching TRBD2. The J segment lost 4 bases and the V segment lost 4 bases, leaving 10 bases of the junction unmatched. Germline CDR1 and CDR2: SGHTS and YDEGEE. The CDR3 has 16 residues. The entire variable domain, with the rest obtained from reference TRBV5-8 and TRBJ2-3, is as follows: EAGVTQSPTHLIKTRGQQATLRCSPISGHTSVYWYQQALGLGLQFLLWYDEGEERNRGNFPPRFSGRQFPNYSSELNVNALELEDSALYLCASSLGGLAGSDTQYFGPGTRLTVL.